This T cell receptor (beta chain) emerged from a study of shared clonotypes between healthy human individuals. Study-level results: Among donors, clonotype sharing was expected to be affected by sequencing depth. Donors were few, which limited the genetic and exposure-history diversity represented.

This clone was found once. Antigen unknown. Germline V gene lookup returns CDR1 SGHAT and CDR2 FQNNGV. V lost 11 bases and J 2 bases, leaving 13 bases between the germline ends. The CDR3 covers 13 residues. Profiled with immunoSEQ multiplex PCR; TCRdb holds only in-frame clones, not every one. The sample has about 2,100,000 clones; just over 90% are singletons. Naive CD8 cells comprised CD45RO-negative, CCR7-positively selected cells, excluding terminally differentiated effector memory CD45RA+ cells. This chain joins TRBV11-2 and TRBJ2-1, with D unresolved. Sequenced input: naive CD8+ T cells from PBMCs. The receptor was isolated from a man aged 18 to 35 in good health. Some clones in this sample may be carry-over from other donors' samples. CDR3 coding DNA: TGTGCCGTCGAACACCTGACCTACAATGAGCAGTTCTTC. Translation gives CAVEHLTYNEQFF.